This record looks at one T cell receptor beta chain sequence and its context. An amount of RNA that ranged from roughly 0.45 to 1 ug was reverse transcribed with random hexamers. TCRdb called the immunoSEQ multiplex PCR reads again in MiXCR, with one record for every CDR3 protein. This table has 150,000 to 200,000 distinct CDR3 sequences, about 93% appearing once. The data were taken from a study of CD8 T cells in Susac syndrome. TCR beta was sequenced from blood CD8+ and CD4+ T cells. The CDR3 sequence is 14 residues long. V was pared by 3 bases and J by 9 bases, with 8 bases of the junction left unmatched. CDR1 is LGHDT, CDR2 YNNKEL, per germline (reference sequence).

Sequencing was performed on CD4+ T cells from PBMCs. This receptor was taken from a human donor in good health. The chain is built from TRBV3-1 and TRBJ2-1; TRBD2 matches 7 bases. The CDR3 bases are TGTGCCAGCAGCCACCTGACTAGCTCCAGTGAGCAGTTCTTC. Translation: CASSHLTSSSEQFF.